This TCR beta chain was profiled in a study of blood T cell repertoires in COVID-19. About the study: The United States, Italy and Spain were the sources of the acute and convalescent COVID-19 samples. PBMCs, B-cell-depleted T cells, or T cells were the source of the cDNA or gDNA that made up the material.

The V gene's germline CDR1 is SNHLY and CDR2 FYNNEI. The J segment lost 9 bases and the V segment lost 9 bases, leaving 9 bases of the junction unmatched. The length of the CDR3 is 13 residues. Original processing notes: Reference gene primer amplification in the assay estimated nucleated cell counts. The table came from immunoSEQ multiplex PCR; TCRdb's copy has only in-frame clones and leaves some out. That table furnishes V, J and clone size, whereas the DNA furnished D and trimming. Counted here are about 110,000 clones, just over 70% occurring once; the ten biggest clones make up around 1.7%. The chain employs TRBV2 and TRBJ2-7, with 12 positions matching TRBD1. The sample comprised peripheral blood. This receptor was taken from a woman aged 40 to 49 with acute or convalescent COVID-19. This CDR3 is CASTGDRGQVQYF. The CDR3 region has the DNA TGTGCCAGTACAGGGGACAGGGGGCAGGTGCAGTACTTC.